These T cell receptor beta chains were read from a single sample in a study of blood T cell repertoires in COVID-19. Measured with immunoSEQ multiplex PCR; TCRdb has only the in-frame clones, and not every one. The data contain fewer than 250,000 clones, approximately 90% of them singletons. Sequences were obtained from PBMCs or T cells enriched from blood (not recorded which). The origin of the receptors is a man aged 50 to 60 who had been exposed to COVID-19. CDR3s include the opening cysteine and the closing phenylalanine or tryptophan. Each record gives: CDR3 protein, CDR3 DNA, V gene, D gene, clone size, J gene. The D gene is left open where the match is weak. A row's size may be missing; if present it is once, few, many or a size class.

CASGTGVVAGELFF,TGTGCCAGTGGGACAGGGGTCGTCGCCGGGGAGCTGTTTTTT,TRBV19,TRBD1,NA,TRBJ2-2
CATSDSRGLNTEAFF,TGTGCCACCAGTGATTCGAGGGGGTTGAACACTGAAGCTTTCTTT,TRBV24-1,NA,NA,TRBJ1-1
CSAGLAGAPGEQYF,TGCAGCGCAGGACTAGCGGGGGCCCCGGGGGAGCAGTACTTC,TRBV29-1,TRBD2,NA,TRBJ2-7
CASGDLGRAQYF,TGTGCCAGCGGTGACCTGGGGAGGGCCCAGTACTTC,TRBV6-1,TRBD2,NA,TRBJ2-5
CATSEMTGSTDTQYF,TGTGCCACCAGTGAGATGACAGGGTCCACAGATACGCAGTATTTT,TRBV24-1,TRBD1,NA,TRBJ2-3
CASSPGGSSYNEQFF,TGTGCCAGCTCACCAGGGGGGAGCTCCTACAATGAGCAGTTCTTC,TRBV18,NA,NA,TRBJ2-1
CASSPLRDTLSGNTIYF,TGTGCCAGCTCCCCTCTCCGGGACACCCTCTCTGGAAACACCATATATTTT,TRBV18,NA,once,TRBJ1-3
CATSDFSYNEQFF,TGTGCCACCAGTGATTTCAGTTACAATGAGCAGTTCTTC,TRBV24-1,NA,NA,TRBJ2-1
CASAGTGTGRYEQYF,TGTGCCAGCGCGGGTACAGGGACAGGGCGCTACGAGCAGTACTTC,TRBV2,TRBD1,NA,TRBJ2-7
CASSLVTGPTDTQYF,TGCGCCAGCAGCTTGGTGACAGGCCCCACAGATACGCAGTATTTT,TRBV5-1,NA,NA,TRBJ2-3
CASSQDRSGATEAFF,TGTGCCAGCAGCCAAGATCGCAGCGGGGCCACTGAAGCTTTCTTT,TRBV4-2,NA,NA,TRBJ1-1
CASRAGLAGSYEQYF,TGTGCCAGCAGGGCCGGACTAGCGGGGTCCTACGAGCAGTACTTC,TRBV5-4,TRBD2,NA,TRBJ2-7
CSVLGRGQANYGYTF,TGCAGCGTTTTGGGCAGGGGGCAAGCTAACTATGGCTACACCTTC,TRBV29-1,TRBD1,NA,TRBJ1-2
CASSEQGGGYTF,TGTGCCAGCAGTGAACAGGGAGGTGGCTACACCTTC,TRBV6-1,NA,NA,TRBJ1-2
CASSYLRTGSETQYF,TGTGCCAGCAGTTACTTGCGGACAGGGTCAGAGACCCAGTACTTC,TRBV6-5,TRBD1,NA,TRBJ2-5
CASSLAGTDQETQYF,TGCGCCAGCAGCTTGGCGGGGACAGACCAAGAGACCCAGTACTTC,TRBV5-1,TRBD1,NA,TRBJ2-5
CASSRSTTNTEAFF,TGTGCCAGCAGCCGATCAACAACGAACACTGAAGCTTTCTTT,TRBV7-9,NA,NA,TRBJ1-1
CASSQDYPGGNQPQHF,TGTGCCAGCAGCCAAGATTACCCAGGGGGCAATCAGCCCCAGCATTTT,TRBV3-1/TRBV3-2,NA,NA,TRBJ1-5
CASSLVPTQGANGYTF,TGCGCCAGCAGCTTGGTCCCCACACAGGGGGCTAATGGCTACACCTTC,TRBV5-1,TRBD1,NA,TRBJ1-2
CASSGPGVSTDTQYF,TGCGCCAGCAGCGGACCGGGAGTAAGCACAGATACGCAGTATTTT,TRBV5-1,NA,NA,TRBJ2-3
CAWSVLVGGEQYF,TGTGCCTGGAGTGTCCTCGTGGGGGGCGAGCAGTACTTC,TRBV30,NA,NA,TRBJ2-7
CASSVGGVGQPQHF,TGTGCCAGCAGCGTAGGGGGGGTTGGACAGCCCCAGCATTTT,TRBV9,NA,NA,TRBJ1-5
CASSYGSSNTGELFF,TGTGCCAGCAGTTACGGCAGTTCAAACACCGGGGAGCTGTTTTTT,TRBV6-5,NA,NA,TRBJ2-2
CAWSTGGFGYGYTF,TGTGCCTGGAGTACAGGGGGATTTGGCTATGGCTACACCTTC,TRBV30,TRBD1,NA,TRBJ1-2
CASSLIGRGDTQYF,TGCGCCAGCAGCTTGATAGGGAGAGGAGATACGCAGTATTTT,TRBV5-1,NA,NA,TRBJ2-3
CASSAYVGQTSPLHF,TGTGCCAGCAGCGCCTACGTGGGACAGACGTCACCCCTCCACTTT,TRBV9,TRBD1,NA,TRBJ1-6
CASFPGGTEAFF,TGTGCCAGCTTCCCGGGAGGCACTGAAGCTTTCTTT,TRBV18,NA,few,TRBJ1-1
CASSLAPGNYGYTF,TGCGCCAGCAGCTTGGCTCCCGGTAACTATGGCTACACCTTC,TRBV5-1,NA,NA,TRBJ1-2
CASTTQGPYGYTF,TGTGCCAGTACCACACAGGGCCCTTATGGCTACACCTTC,TRBV28,NA,NA,TRBJ1-2
CAISGGRSTDTQYF,TGTGCCATCAGTGGAGGCAGAAGCACAGATACGCAGTATTTT,TRBV10-3,NA,NA,TRBJ2-3
CASSQPTSGGGLETQYF,TGTGCCAGCAGCCAGCCAACTAGCGGGGGGGGTTTGGAGACCCAGTACTTC,TRBV3-1/TRBV3-2,TRBD2,once,TRBJ2-5
CASRPGQGNSEAFF,TGTGCCAGCAGGCCGGGACAGGGAAATTCTGAAGCTTTCTTT,TRBV7-9,TRBD1,NA,TRBJ1-1
CASYSQGAETEAFF,TGTGCCAGTTATTCACAGGGGGCTGAAACTGAAGCTTTCTTT,TRBV28,TRBD1,NA,TRBJ1-1
CATSASLQGHYGYTF,TGTGCCACCAGTGCTTCCCTGCAGGGGCACTATGGCTACACCTTC,TRBV24-1,NA,NA,TRBJ1-2
CATSRDRPTGIAKNIQYF,TGTGCCACCAGCAGAGATCGCCCCACAGGGATAGCCAAAAACATTCAGTACTTC,TRBV15,NA,NA,TRBJ2-4
CASRLGTVPDTQYF,TGTGCCAGCAGACTTGGGACAGTCCCCGATACGCAGTATTTT,TRBV2,TRBD1,NA,TRBJ2-3
CAWRRGFENTEAFF,TGTGCCTGGAGGAGGGGGTTTGAGAACACTGAAGCTTTCTTT,TRBV30,NA,NA,TRBJ1-1
CASSVQGTGELFF,TGTGCCAGCAGCGTACAGGGCACCGGGGAGCTGTTTTTT,TRBV5-6,NA,NA,TRBJ2-2
CASSLIGGLETQYF,TGTGCCAGCAGCTTAATAGGGGGCCTAGAGACCCAGTACTTC,TRBV5-6,TRBD1,NA,TRBJ2-5
CSASKGHQVSYNEQFF,TGCAGTGCTAGTAAGGGGCATCAGGTATCCTACAATGAGCAGTTCTTC,TRBV20-1,NA,NA,TRBJ2-1
CASSVEVATQYF,TGTGCCAGCAGTGTCGAGGTCGCCACGCAGTATTTT,TRBV2,NA,NA,TRBJ2-3
CASSSQTVNTEAFF,TGTGCCAGCAGCTCCCAGACAGTGAACACTGAAGCTTTCTTT,TRBV7-9,NA,NA,TRBJ1-1
CASSVVKDTQYF,TGTGCCAGCAGCGTAGTTAAAGATACGCAGTATTTT,TRBV9,NA,NA,TRBJ2-3
CAISESGRGGLQAFF,TGTGCCATCAGTGAGTCGGGGCGGGGAGGGTTGCAAGCTTTCTTT,TRBV10-3,NA,few,TRBJ1-1
CASSQDKVQGITDTQYF,TGCGCCAGCAGCCAAGATAAGGTACAGGGAATCACGGATACGCAGTATTTT,TRBV4-1,NA,NA,TRBJ2-3
CASSYSGQGPYNEQFF,TGTGCCAGCAGTTACTCGGGACAGGGCCCCTACAATGAGCAGTTCTTC,TRBV6-2/TRBV6-3,TRBD1,NA,TRBJ2-1
CASSYSSTHYNQPQHF,TGTGCCAGCAGTTACTCGAGCACTCACTACAATCAGCCCCAGCATTTT,TRBV6-6,NA,few,TRBJ1-5
CASSSQGAKHTEAFF,TGTGCCAGCAGCTCGCAGGGGGCTAAACACACTGAAGCTTTCTTT,TRBV5-4,TRBD1,NA,TRBJ1-1
CASSASPGQGEAFF,TGTGCCAGCAGCGCGAGTCCGGGACAGGGTGAAGCTTTCTTT,TRBV9,TRBD1,NA,TRBJ1-1
CSARDRSFQYF,TGCAGTGCTAGAGATAGATCTTTTCAGTACTTC,TRBV20-1,NA,NA,TRBJ2-7
CASRLSGLAGGPGTDTQYF,TGTGCCAGTAGGCTCTCGGGACTAGCGGGGGGGCCTGGCACAGATACGCAGTATTTT,TRBV19,TRBD2,few,TRBJ2-3
CAISESKSQGGEKLFF,TGTGCCATCAGTGAGTCGAAGTCCCAGGGTGGGGAAAAACTGTTTTTT,TRBV10-3,NA,NA,TRBJ1-4
CATSATGGGSNQPQHF,TGTGCCACCAGCGCTACAGGGGGGGGAAGCAATCAGCCCCAGCATTTT,TRBV15,TRBD1,NA,TRBJ1-5
CASSLRKRFNEQFF,TGTGCCAGCAGTTTACGCAAGCGGTTCAATGAGCAGTTCTTC,TRBV27,NA,once,TRBJ2-1
CASNPGTGSNYEQYF,TGCGCCAGCAACCCCGGGACAGGGTCCAACTACGAGCAGTACTTC,TRBV5-1,TRBD1,NA,TRBJ2-7